This T cell receptor beta chain appears in the sequencing data of a study of blood T cell repertoires in COVID-19. Study-level background: The United States, Italy and Spain supplied acute and convalescent COVID-19 samples. PBMCs, B-cell-depleted T cells, or T cells were the source of the cDNA or gDNA that made up the material.

Sequenced by immunoSEQ multiplex PCR; TCRdb stores in-frame clones only, minus some. Of some 230,000 clones listed, 80% to 85% are singletons. V trimming: 6 bases; J trimming: 3 bases; junction bases outside the gene matches: 7. Germline V gene data show CDR1 as LNHDA and CDR2 as SQIVND (reference sequence). The length of the CDR3 is 14 residues. This receptor was identified in a woman under 40 who had recovered from COVID-19. The genes are TRBV19 and TRBJ2-7, with TRBD1 matching over 8 bases. Specimen: peripheral blood. CDR3 in amino acids: CASSPTGVGYEQYF. CDR3 nucleotides: TGTGCCAGTAGCCCGACAGGGGTCGGCTACGAGCAGTACTTC.